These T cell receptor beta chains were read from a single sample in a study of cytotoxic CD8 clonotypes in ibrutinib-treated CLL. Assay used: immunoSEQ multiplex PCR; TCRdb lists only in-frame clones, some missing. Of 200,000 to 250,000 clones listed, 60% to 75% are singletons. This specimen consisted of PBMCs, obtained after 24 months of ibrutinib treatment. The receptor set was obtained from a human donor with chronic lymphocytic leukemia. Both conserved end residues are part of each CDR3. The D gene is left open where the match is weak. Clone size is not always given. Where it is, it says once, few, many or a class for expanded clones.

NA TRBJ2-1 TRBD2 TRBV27 CASTSPGLAPNEQFF TGTGCCAGCACCTCCCCGGGACTAGCGCCTAATGAGCAGTTCTTC
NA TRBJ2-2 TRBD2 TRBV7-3 CASSFGTSVLSGSTGELFF TGTGCCAGCAGCTTCGGGACTAGCGTCCTTAGCGGTAGCACCGGGGAGCTGTTTTTT
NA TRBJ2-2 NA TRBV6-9 CASSYSAGSTGELFF TGTGCCAGCAGTTATTCCGCAGGGAGTACCGGGGAGCTGTTTTTT
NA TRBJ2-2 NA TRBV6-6 CASSYLADRYTGELFF TGTGCCAGCAGTTATCTAGCCGACAGGTACACCGGGGAGCTGTTTTTT
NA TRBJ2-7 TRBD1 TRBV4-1 CASSHTGGDEQYF TGCGCCAGCAGCCACACAGGGGGCGACGAGCAGTACTTC
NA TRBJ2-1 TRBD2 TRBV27 CASSSAGDSYNEQFF TGTGCCAGCAGTTCGGCGGGGGACTCCTACAATGAGCAGTTCTTC
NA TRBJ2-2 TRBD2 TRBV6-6 CASSSSGIPYTGELFF TGTGCCAGCAGTTCCAGCGGGATACCGTACACCGGGGAGCTGTTTTTT
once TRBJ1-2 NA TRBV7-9 CASSLVVDPNYGYTF TGTGCCAGCAGCTTGGTCGTAGATCCTAACTATGGCTACACCTTC
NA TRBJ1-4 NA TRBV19 CASSSPYGGREKLFF TGTGCCAGTAGCTCCCCTTATGGTGGTCGTGAAAAACTGTTTTTT
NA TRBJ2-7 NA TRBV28 CASNGGYYEQYF TGTGCCAGTAATGGGGGGTACTACGAGCAGTACTTC
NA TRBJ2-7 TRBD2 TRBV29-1 CSGGLAGDEQYF TGCAGCGGGGGACTAGCGGGAGACGAGCAGTACTTC
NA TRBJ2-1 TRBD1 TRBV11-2 CASSFGDRLIVNEQFF TGTGCCAGCAGCTTCGGGGACAGGTTAATCGTCAATGAGCAGTTCTTC
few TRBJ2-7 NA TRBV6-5 CASSYAGLNEQYF TGTGCCAGCAGTTACGCGGGGTTGAACGAGCAGTACTTC
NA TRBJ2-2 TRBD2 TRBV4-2 CASSQGAGGETGELFF TGTGCCAGCAGCCAAGGAGCGGGAGGGGAAACCGGGGAGCTGTTTTTT
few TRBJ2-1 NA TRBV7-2 CASSLEGRANEQFF TGTGCCAGCAGCTTAGAGGGTCGGGCGAATGAGCAGTTCTTC
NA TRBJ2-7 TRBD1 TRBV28 CASSYPRTGRRTYEQYF TGTGCCAGCAGTTACCCGCGGACAGGGCGACGAACCTACGAGCAGTACTTC
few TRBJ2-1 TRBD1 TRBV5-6 CASSPGQGLYNEQFF TGTGCCAGCAGTCCGGGACAGGGGCTCTACAATGAGCAGTTCTTC
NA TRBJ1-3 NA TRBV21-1 CASSKVSVLPGNTIYF TGTGCCAGCAGCAAAGTTTCAGTTCTTCCTGGAAACACCATATATTTT
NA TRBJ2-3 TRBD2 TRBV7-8 CASSFGGGYSTDTQYF TGTGCCAGCAGCTTCGGGGGGGGATATTCCACAGATACGCAGTATTTT
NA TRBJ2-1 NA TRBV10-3 CAISEGRGVDEQFF TGTGCCATCAGTGAGGGCAGGGGTGTAGATGAGCAGTTCTTC
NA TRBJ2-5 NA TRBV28 CASSRIQDQETQYF TGTGCCAGCAGTCGAATACAAGACCAAGAGACCCAGTACTTC
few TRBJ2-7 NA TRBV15 CATSRGLAGSYEQYF TGTGCCACCAGCAGAGGATTAGCTGGGTCCTACGAGCAGTACTTC
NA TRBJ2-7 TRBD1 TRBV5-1 CASSLAPGQASYEQYF TGCGCCAGCAGCTTGGCTCCGGGACAGGCCTCCTACGAGCAGTACTTC
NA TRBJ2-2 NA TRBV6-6 CASSHGSVGTGELFF TGTGCCAGCAGTCACGGGAGCGTCGGAACCGGGGAGCTGTTTTTT
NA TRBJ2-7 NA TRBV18 CASSPINSPEAEQYF TGTGCCAGCTCACCAATAAACTCCCCGGAGGCCGAGCAGTACTTC
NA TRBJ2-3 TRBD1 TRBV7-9 CASSPRGQDQDTQYF TGTGCCAGCAGCCCAAGAGGACAGGACCAAGATACGCAGTATTTT
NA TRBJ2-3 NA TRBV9 CASSATSGVLTDTQYF TGTGCCAGCAGCGCCACGTCGGGAGTCCTCACAGATACGCAGTATTTT
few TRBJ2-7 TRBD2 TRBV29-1 CSVGEGIGQYF TGCAGCGTTGGGGAGGGAATCGGGCAGTACTTC
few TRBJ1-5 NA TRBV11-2 CASSLGGSNQPQHF TGTGCCAGCAGCTTAGGAGGTAGCAATCAGCCCCAGCATTTT
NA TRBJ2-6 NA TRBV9 CASSEESGANVLTF TGTGCCAGCAGCGAAGAATCTGGGGCCAACGTCCTGACTTTC
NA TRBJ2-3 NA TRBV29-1 CSVAGPHTDTQYF TGCAGCGTTGCCGGCCCGCACACAGATACGCAGTATTTT
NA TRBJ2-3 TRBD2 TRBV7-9 CASSFGTSGSTDTQYF TGTGCCAGCAGCTTCGGGACTAGCGGAAGCACAGATACGCAGTATTTT